The 17 T cell receptor beta chains presented below share a single source sample, sequenced in a study of persistence of HIV-infected CD4 T cells. This was the immunoSEQ version 4 assay in survey mode. The table came from immunoSEQ multiplex PCR; TCRdb's copy has only in-frame clones and leaves some out. This table has 40,000 or so clones, around 90% appearing once. No antigen has been identified for these receptors. Nonspecific anti-CD3/anti-CD28 bead stimulation represents the broad CD4+ T cell repertoire. Sorting of responding CD4+ T cells relied on upregulated CD40 ligand together with CD69. The material sequenced was CD4+ T cells sorted from PBMCs after roughly 20-hour stimulation, taken from a patient who received antiretroviral therapy. The receptor source for this set is an adult woman with HIV who was CMV-seropositive.

The chain links TRBV19 to TRBJ2-1; 7 bases map to TRBD2. V lost 3 bases and J lost 1; bases outside the gene matches: 3. The CDR3 extends over 15 amino acids. Germline loops: CDR1 LNHDA, CDR2 SQIVND (reference sequence). CDR3 sequence (DNA): TGTGCCAGTAGTATGGGGGGGGGTTCCTACAATGAGCAGTTCTTC. It codes for CASSMGGGSYNEQFF.

Written as DNA, the CDR3 is TGTGCCAGCAGCCAAGATCGGGTGGGAGATGGTGAAGCTTTCTTT. It specifies CASSQDRVGDGEAFF. J is TRBJ1-1 and V is TRBV4-2; D uncertain. The CDR3 length is 15 residues. The germline CDR1 and CDR2 sequences are LGHNA and YNFKEQ. V gave up 0 bases and J gave up 7 bases, with 15 bases separating them.

This clone was counted between two and nine times. This chain uses TRBV19 with TRBJ1-5; D perhaps matches TRBD1 (6 bases). This CDR3 is 15 amino acids long. Germline assignment: CDR1 LNHDA and CDR2 SQIVND (reference sequence). V shed 5 bases and J shed 7 bases, with 18 bases lying between them. The CDR3 coding sequence is TGTGCCAGTAGTGCCCAAGGGGGAGGGGGGCAGCCCCAGCATTTT. Amino acid sequence: CASSAQGGGGQPQHF.

The chain recombines TRBV5-4 with TRBJ2-3; 16 bases align to TRBD2. J gave up 1 base and V 5 bases, and 10 bases lay outside the gene matches. This CDR3 has 19 residues. Germline V CDR1 and CDR2: SGHNT, YYREEE (reference sequence). The CDR3: CASRKTGLAGGPGTDTQYF. The CDR3, as DNA: TGTGCCAGCAGGAAAACGGGACTAGCGGGGGGGCCCGGCACAGATACGCAGTATTTT.

This clone was seen a handful of times. The V call is TRBV19, the J call TRBJ1-1; D is uncertain. The germline V and J ends were trimmed by 0 bases and 2 bases, with 7 bases remaining between them. Per the germline V gene, CDR1 is LNHDA and CDR2 is SQIVND (reference sequence). The CDR3 runs 14 residues. For the CDR3, the DNA is TGTGCCAGTAGTATAGATAACGCTAACACTGAAGCTTTCTTT. Its protein is CASSIDNANTEAFF.

The genes are TRBV19 and TRBJ1-2, with a possible D match to TRBD1 (6 bases). Germline V lookup: CDR1 LNHDA, CDR2 SQIVND (reference sequence). The length of the CDR3 is 15 residues. V was clipped by 2 bases and J by 7 bases, with 17 bases between them. Here the CDR3 DNA reads TGTGCCAGTAGTATACGTGCGGGGGGCGCGGGTGGCTACACCTTC. Translation: CASSIRAGGAGGYTF.

V usage is TRBV19 and J usage is TRBJ1-5; TRBD1 matches 8 bases. This CDR3 is 13 amino acids long. V dropped 8 bases and J dropped 4; count of bases not matched to a gene: 4. Looked up from germline, CDR1 is LNHDA and CDR2 is SQIVND (reference sequence). This CDR3 reads CASRGQGNQPQHF. The CDR3 bases are TGTGCCAGTCGAGGACAGGGAAATCAGCCCCAGCATTTT. Full variable domain (remainder filled in from reference TRBV19 and TRBJ1-5): DGGITQSPKYLFRKEGQNVTLSCEQNLNHDAMYWYRQDPGQGLRLIYYSQIVNDFQKGDIAEGYSVSREKKESFPLTVTSAQKNPTAFYLCASRGQGNQPQHFGDGTRLSIL.

The chain carries TRBV10-1 and TRBJ2-5, with D possibly matching TRBD1 (6 bases). V was shortened by 4 bases and J by 1 base, with 10 bases between the two germline ends. Germline V gene data show CDR1 as WNHNN and CDR2 as SYGVQD (reference sequence). The CDR3 runs to 14 residues. CDR3 amino acids: CASSVSRGQETQYF. The CDR3 bases are TGCGCCAGCAGTGTGTCCAGGGGCCAAGAGACCCAGTACTTC.

This rearrangement joins TRBV6-6 to TRBJ2-3; 9 nucleotides align to TRBD1. The CDR3 spans 15 residues. After removal of 1 base from V and 6 bases from J, the junction contained 5 bases not matched to a gene. Germline V gene data show CDR1 as MNHNY and CDR2 as SVGAGI (reference sequence). CDR3 in DNA: TGTGCCAGCAGTTACTGGGGACAGGGAAGGGATACGCAGTATTTT. It codes for CASSYWGQGRDTQYF.

The chain has TRBV18 and TRBJ1-1; 9 bases fit TRBD1. The germline V gene encodes CDR1 KGHSH and CDR2 LQKENI. The CDR3 totals 16 residues. Germline trimming cut 1 base from V and 3 bases from J; bases unmatched to any gene: 6. Written as DNA, the CDR3 is TGTGCCAGCTCACCACAGACAGGGGGGAGGCACACTGAAGCTTTCTTT. Translated: CASSPQTGGRHTEAFF.

V usage is TRBV19 and J usage is TRBJ1-5, with 10 bases matching TRBD1. CDR1 and CDR2 (germline): LNHDA, SQIVND (reference sequence). The CDR3 length is 15 residues. The trim removed 3 bases at V and 7 bases at J, leaving 6 bases unmatched. The CDR3 nucleotides are TGTGCCAGTAGTATCTCGGGACAGGGGAGCCAGCCCCAGCATTTT. It yields the protein CASSISGQGSQPQHF. The entire variable domain, with the rest obtained from reference TRBV19 and TRBJ1-5, is as follows: DGGITQSPKYLFRKEGQNVTLSCEQNLNHDAMYWYRQDPGQGLRLIYYSQIVNDFQKGDIAEGYSVSREKKESFPLTVTSAQKNPTAFYLCASSISGQGSQPQHFGDGTRLSIL.

The chain uses TRBV5-4 and TRBJ1-6, with TRBD1 matching 7 bases. This CDR3 comprises 16 residues. CDR1 and CDR2 from the germline V gene are SGHNT and YYREEE (reference sequence). J was trimmed by 7 bases and V by 4 bases; bases with no gene match: 11. The DNA for the CDR3 is TGTGCCAGCAGCAGACAGGGACTATACGTAAATTCACCCCTCCACTTT. Residues: CASSRQGLYVNSPLHF.

The V call is TRBV5-4, the J call TRBJ1-4; D may be TRBD1 (5 bases). V lost 2 bases and J lost 6, with 11 bases in between. The CDR3 covers 14 residues. Looked up from germline, CDR1 is SGHNT and CDR2 is YYREEE (reference sequence). CDR3 sequence (DNA): TGTGCCAGCAGCTTTGAGGGGCGGGATGAAAAACTGTTTTTT. Its protein is CASSFEGRDEKLFF.

This chain uses TRBV21-1 with TRBJ2-4; the table gives TRBD1 as D, unverified against the DNA. TRBV21-1 counts as a pseudogene. The CDR3 contains 17 residues. The CDR3 bases are TGTGCCAGCAGCAAAGGGGCAGGCCACTCGCTCAAAAACATTCAGTACTTC. This encodes CASSKGAGHSLKNIQYF.

This clone was seen once. The rearrangement uses TRBV19 and TRBJ2-3; D unclear. Trimming removed 3 bases from V and 2 bases from J, with 15 bases in between. CDR3 size: 16 residues. Germline CDR1 LNHDA, CDR2 SQIVND (reference sequence). CDR3 sequence reads: CASSMVIMLATDTQYF. CDR3 coding DNA: TGTGCCAGTAGTATGGTGATTATGTTGGCCACAGATACGCAGTATTTT.

The chain combines TRBV28 with TRBJ1-3; D is ambiguous. The V end lost 6 bases, the J end lost 4 bases, and 10 bases lay between the germline ends. Per the germline V gene, CDR1 is MDHEN and CDR2 is SYDVKM. This CDR3 spans 13 amino acids. As DNA, the CDR3 is TGTGCCAGCAGGCGGCAGGCGGGAAACACCATATATTTT. As protein: CASRRQAGNTIYF.

The genes are TRBV19 and TRBJ2-1; 9 bases line up with TRBD2. CDR1 and CDR2 from the germline V gene are LNHDA and SQIVND (reference sequence). V lost 3 bases and J lost 7; bases outside the gene matches: 7. This CDR3 has 15 amino acids. The CDR3 nucleotides are TGTGCCAGTAGTATTAGGGTAGCGGGGGAGAATGAGCAGTTCTTC. It translates to CASSIRVAGENEQFF.